This entry features one T cell receptor beta chain sequence. Its specificity is unknown. The sample originates from a study of cytomegalovirus exposure and HLA in healthy donors. The wider study: Early released data had tens of millions of unique TCRs, all coming from HLA-typed donors. The study's findings and limits: Near-uniform donor sequencing depth was presumed by presence/absence analyses.

PCR was performed using 60 Vbeta and 13 Jbeta primers. The table came from immunoSEQ multiplex PCR; TCRdb's copy has only in-frame clones and leaves some out. The sample carries some 150,000 clones, 65% to 85% recorded once. Germline V gene lookup returns CDR1 GTSNPN and CDR2 SVGIG (reference sequence). The CDR3 spans 15 residues. J lost 2 bases, V lost 6 bases, and 5 bases had no gene match. Sequencing input: PBMCs. The receptor was isolated from a man between 60 and 75 years old in good health and CMV-seronegative. The chain carries TRBV30 and TRBJ2-3, with 13 bases aligning to TRBD2. CDR3 coding DNA: TGTGCCTGCGATGGACTAGCGGGGGCCACAGATACGCAGTATTTT. It yields the protein CACDGLAGATDTQYF. The full variable domain, completed using reference TRBV30 and TRBJ2-3, is SQTIHQWPATLVQPVGSPLSLECTVEGTSNPNLYWYRQAAGRGLQLLFYSVGIGQISSEVPQNLSASRPQDRQFILSSKKLLLSDSGFYLCACDGLAGATDTQYFGPGTRLTVL.